This TCR beta chain emerged from a study of CD8 T cells in ankylosing spondylitis. Study results and caveats: The authors found the disease-linked clones to be CD8+ and relatively rare in peripheral blood. A motif of under ten highly homologous TCR beta variants was seen as apparently characteristic of ankylosing spondylitis blood. Reportedly, significant enrichment of disease-linked clones occurred in matched ankylosing spondylitis synovial fluid.

This clonotype was seen at least ten times. Its antigen remains unidentified. Using its own MiXCR run on the 5' RACE reads, TCRdb lists one record per CDR3 protein. Here the sample spans some 250,000 distinct CDR3 sequences, approximately 24% being singletons. The clonotype originates from a male donor with ankylosing spondylitis or in good health (not recorded which). Sequencing was done on a sample of blood, either unsorted or a sorted T cell fraction (not recorded which).

The CDR3 bases are TGCGCCAGCAGCTTGGGGCAACCAACCGCCCCTGGCAATGAGCAGTTCTTC. This gives the protein CASSLGQPTAPGNEQFF. V gene TRBV5-1 combines with J gene TRBJ2-1; D is ambiguous. Germline CDR1 reads SGHRS; CDR2 reads YFSETQ. The V end was cut by 0 bases, the J end by 6 bases, with 19 bases between. This CDR3 has 17 amino acids. Based on the CDR3 plus reference TRBV5-1 and TRBJ2-1, the full variable domain is KAGVTQTPRYLIKTRGQQVTLSCSPISGHRSVSWYQQTPGQGLQFLFEYFSETQRNKGNFPGRFSGRQFSNSRSEMNVSTLELGDSALYLCASSLGQPTAPGNEQFFGPGTRLTVL.